The present T cell receptor beta chain was sequenced within a study of beta chain features in type 1 diabetes. The study's findings and limits: Type 1 diabetes patients had moderately but significantly shorter TCRB CDR3s in all four CD4+ subsets.

As every portion of the isolated RNA was reverse transcribed, the sequencing read expressed TCRB transcripts. Using immunoSEQ multiplex PCR, the repertoire was profiled, and TCRdb retains in-frame clones only, with some absent. The sample lists 400,000 or so clones, around 12% occurring once. Comment on this clone: Its target is not known.

Sequencing input: naive CD4+ T cells from blood. The sequence came from a woman aged 18-29 years with type 1 diabetes.

CDR3 sequence reads: CSARQGYNEQFF. CDR3 DNA: TGCAGCGCACGACAGGGATACAATGAGCAGTTCTTC. The chain carries TRBV29-1 and TRBJ2-1; 7 bases line up with TRBD1. The CDR3 has 12 residues. The V segment lost 7 bases and the J segment 4 bases; nucleotides outside the gene matches: 4. Germline V lookup: CDR1 SQVTM, CDR2 ANQGSEA.